This T cell receptor beta chain stems from a study of CD8+CD57+ T cells in acquired aplastic anemia. About the study: DNA per sorted CD4+ or CD8+ sample ranged roughly 0.19 to 30 ug, averaging roughly 3.2 ug.

The ends lost 3 bases at V and 7 bases at J; junction bases unmatched: 5. This CDR3 spans 13 amino acids. Germline lookup yields CDR1 SGHAT and CDR2 FQDESV (reference sequence). Both TCR beta VDJ combination and CDR3 sequence profiling were carried out. Genomic DNA was the template for this profiling. TCRdb reanalysed the reads using MiXCR and keeps one entry per CDR3 protein. The table shows under 200,000 distinct CDR3 sequences, with roughly 43% occurring only once. CD8+CD57+ cell expansion, shown by flow cytometry, had occurred in the patients selected for sequencing. This TCR derives from a human donor with aplastic anemia. The gene calls are TRBV11-1 and TRBJ2-7; 8 bases fit TRBD1. The sequencing input was sorted CD4+, CD8+, or CD8+CD57+ T cells (not recorded which) from PBMCs. Written as DNA, the CDR3 is TGTGCCAGCAGCTTGACAGGGGCTGGAGAGCAGTACTTC. Residues: CASSLTGAGEQYF.